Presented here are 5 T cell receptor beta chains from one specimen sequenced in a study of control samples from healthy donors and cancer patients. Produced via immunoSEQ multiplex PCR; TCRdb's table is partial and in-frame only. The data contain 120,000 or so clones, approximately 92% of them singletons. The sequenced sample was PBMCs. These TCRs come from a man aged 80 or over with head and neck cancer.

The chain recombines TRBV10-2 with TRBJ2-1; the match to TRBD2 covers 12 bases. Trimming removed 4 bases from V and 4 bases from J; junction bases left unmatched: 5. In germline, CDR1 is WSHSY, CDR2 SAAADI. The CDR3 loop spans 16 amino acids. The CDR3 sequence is CASSGWTSGEYNEQFF. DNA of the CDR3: TGCGCCAGCAGTGGGTGGACTAGCGGGGAATACAATGAGCAGTTCTTC.

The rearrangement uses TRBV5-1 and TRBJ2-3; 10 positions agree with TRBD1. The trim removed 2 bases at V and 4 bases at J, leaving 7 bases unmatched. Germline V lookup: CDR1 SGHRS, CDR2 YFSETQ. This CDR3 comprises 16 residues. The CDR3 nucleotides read TGCGCCAGCAGCTTCGGACAGGGGGTGCGAGCAGATACGCAGTATTTT. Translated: CASSFGQGVRADTQYF. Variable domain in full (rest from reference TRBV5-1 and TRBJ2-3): KAGVTQTPRYLIKTRGQQVTLSCSPISGHRSVSWYQQTPGQGLQFLFEYFSETQRNKGNFPGRFSGRQFSNSRSEMNVSTLELGDSALYLCASSFGQGVRADTQYFGPGTRLTVL.

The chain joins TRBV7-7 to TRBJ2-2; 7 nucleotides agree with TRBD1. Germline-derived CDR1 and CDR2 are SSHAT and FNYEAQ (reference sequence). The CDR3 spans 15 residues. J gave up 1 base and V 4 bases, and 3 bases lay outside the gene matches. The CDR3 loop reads CASSSRTGNTGELFF. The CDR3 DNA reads TGTGCCAGCAGCTCCCGGACAGGGAACACCGGGGAGCTGTTTTTT.

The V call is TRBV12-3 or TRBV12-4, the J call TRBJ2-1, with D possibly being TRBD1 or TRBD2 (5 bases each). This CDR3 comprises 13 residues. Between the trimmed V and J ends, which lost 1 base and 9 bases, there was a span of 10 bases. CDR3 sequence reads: CASSLGRAGEQFF. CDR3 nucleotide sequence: TGTGCCAGCAGTTTAGGCAGGGCGGGTGAGCAGTTCTTC.

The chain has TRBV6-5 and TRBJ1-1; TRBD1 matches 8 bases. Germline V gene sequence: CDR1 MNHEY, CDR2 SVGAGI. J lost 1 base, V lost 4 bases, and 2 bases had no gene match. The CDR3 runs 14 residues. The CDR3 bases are TGTGCCAGCAGTTGGACAGGGAAGAACACTGAAGCTTTCTTT. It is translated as CASSWTGKNTEAFF.